The sequence of this T cell receptor beta chain was determined in a study of Ad26.COV2.S vaccination and SARS-CoV-2 variants. TCRdb keeps only in-frame clones here, not all; method: immunoSEQ multiplex PCR. The profile shows under 600,000 clones, roughly nine tenths of them singletons. As to treatment: roughly 19 received Ad26.COV2.S at low or high dose, single or two shots; 5 received placebo; per-sample allocation not given. Sampling was done on day 63 after the first vaccine or placebo injection. Trimming stripped 3 bases from V and 0 bases from J, with 6 bases between. Germline CDR1 reads KGHSH; CDR2 reads LQKENI. The CDR3 runs to 14 residues.

This sequence was found in a person aged 18-65 years who received the Ad26.COV2.S COVID-19 vaccine or a placebo. The chain links TRBV18 to TRBJ1-3; D unresolved. This specimen was peripheral blood, taken in a trial of Ad26.COV2.S vaccine versus placebo. In DNA form, the CDR3 reads TGTGCCAGCTCACCGACAAGCTCTGGAAACACCATATATTTT. Protein product: CASSPTSSGNTIYF.